Following are 28 T cell receptor beta chains from one sample sequenced in a study of shared clonotypes between healthy human individuals (TCRdb year 2020). Libraries were made using the immunoSEQ multiplex PCR assay. TCRdb mirrors the immuneACCESS table, restricted to in-frame sequences. Some clones are absent from its copies; in checked studies, under half trace to an unresolved V gene, and the reason for the others is unknown. Recorded for this sample are a few million clones; around nine tenths of them occurred a single time. The biggest ten clones account for about 0.13% of the sample. The specimen sequenced was naive CD4+ T cells sorted from blood. In the paper's terms, the cell subset or site label means: CD45RA+ positively selected. All receptors derive from a young man in good health.

V is TRBV10-3 and J is TRBJ1-6, with 8 bases lining up with TRBD1. The CDR3 loop spans 15 amino acids. The germline V gene encodes CDR1 ENHRY and CDR2 SYGVKD. V shed 6 bases, J shed 5 bases, and the junction held 6 bases outside the gene matches. DNA of the CDR3: TGTGCCATCAGAGCGACAGGGGTGGATAATTCACCCCTCCACTTT. Translating gives CAIRATGVDNSPLHF.

The V gene is TRBV30, the J gene TRBJ2-1, with D hard to call. V lost 0 bases, J lost 7 bases, and 7 bases lay in between. The CDR3 sequence is 12 residues long. Germline assignment: CDR1 GTSNPN and CDR2 SVGIG (reference sequence). Here the CDR3 reads CAWSVRPNEQFF. CDR3 bases: TGTGCCTGGAGTGTAAGGCCGAATGAGCAGTTCTTC.

This chain joins TRBV25-1 and TRBJ1-1; TRBD1 agrees at 8 bases. The CDR3 sequence is 15 residues long. V gave up 2 bases and J gave up 7 bases; unmatched junction bases: 9. Germline V gene data show CDR1 as MGHDK and CDR2 as SYGVNS. The CDR3 coding sequence is TGTGCCAGCAGTGAAAGACAGGGGTTAAGATTTGAAGCTTTCTTT. Translating it yields CASSERQGLRFEAFF. Drawing the rest from reference TRBV25-1 and TRBJ1-1, the complete variable domain is EADIYQTPRYLVIGTGKKITLECSQTMGHDKMYWYQQDPGMELHLIHYSYGVNSTEKGDLSSESTVSRIRTEHFPLTLESARPSHTSQYLCASSERQGLRFEAFFGQGTRLTVV.

The rearrangement uses TRBV4-1 and TRBJ1-5; no firm D call. With 0 bases removed from V and 6 bases from J, the gap between germline ends came to 12 bases. CDR3 size: 15 residues. Germline loops: CDR1 MGHRA, CDR2 YSYEKL. For the CDR3, the DNA is TGCGCCAGCAGCCAAGAGGGAAAGGGTCGTCAGCCCCAGCATTTT. Translating gives CASSQEGKGRQPQHF.

The chain is built from TRBV11-2 and TRBJ2-1, with 10 bases lining up with TRBD2. After removal of 5 bases from V and 4 bases from J, the junction contained 8 bases not matched to a gene. The CDR3 has 16 residues. CDR1 SGHAT and CDR2 FQNNGV come from the germline V gene. The CDR3 bases are TGTGCCAGCAGCCCACTAAGCGGGGGGGTATACAATGAGCAGTTCTTC. It is translated as CASSPLSGGVYNEQFF.

The V call is TRBV5-1, the J call TRBJ2-3; no definite D call. Germline V CDR1 and CDR2: SGHRS, YFSETQ. CDR3 length: 11 amino acids. V was pared by 6 bases and J by 6 bases, with 8 bases between. The CDR3 DNA is TGCGCCAGCACGGCGCAGGATACGCAGTATTTT. This encodes CASTAQDTQYF.

CDR3 protein: CASNGLAGRSTGNQPQHF. The CDR3 nucleotides read TGTGCCAGCAACGGGCTGGCAGGACGATCGACCGGCAATCAGCCCCAGCATTTT. The chain is built from TRBV27 and TRBJ1-5; D call uncertain. Trimming stripped 7 bases from V and 2 bases from J, with 24 bases between. The CDR3 is made up of 18 amino acids. Per the germline V gene, CDR1 is MNHEY and CDR2 is SMNVEV (reference sequence).

The rearrangement uses TRBV7-9 and TRBJ1-3, with D possibly TRBD1 on 5 matching bases. The CDR3 is made up of 14 amino acids. Per germline, CDR1 SEHNR and CDR2 FQNEAQ (reference sequence). Trimming took off 8 bases at V and 7 bases at J, with 18 bases between the two ends. CDR3 amino acids: CASSQAKAGNTIYF. The CDR3 DNA reads as TGTGCCAGCTCTCAGGCCAAAGCAGGGAACACCATATATTTT. Complete variable domain (other parts from reference TRBV7-9 and TRBJ1-3): DTGVSQNPRHKITKRGQNVTFRCDPISEHNRLYWYRQTLGQGPEFLTYFQNEAQLEKSRLLSDRFSAERPKGSFSTLEIQRTEQGDSAMYLCASSQAKAGNTIYFGEGSWLTVV.

This clone was found once. The DNA of the CDR3 is TGTGCCAGCTCACCTACAGGGGTAGGCAATCAGCCCCAGCATTTT. Residues: CASSPTGVGNQPQHF. The chain links TRBV18 to TRBJ1-5, with 7 bases fitting TRBD1. Losses at the gene ends were 3 bases for V and 2 bases for J; bases not matched to a gene: 4. Germline loops: CDR1 KGHSH, CDR2 LQKENI. The CDR3 consists of 15 residues.

The chain joins TRBV19 to TRBJ2-4; D remains unclear. The CDR3 has 13 residues. CDR1 and CDR2 (germline): LNHDA, SQIVND (reference sequence). V lost 8 bases to trimming and J lost 4 bases, with 12 bases between them. Here the CDR3 reads CASSPVGKNIQYF. CDR3 DNA sequence: TGTGCCAGTTCCCCAGTCGGAAAAAACATTCAGTACTTC.

The chain uses TRBV7-9 and TRBJ1-1; no definite D call. V was trimmed by 8 bases and J by 1 base, leaving 5 bases between them. Germline V CDR1 and CDR2: SEHNR, FQNEAQ (reference sequence). The CDR3 consists of 11 residues. CDR3 in amino acids: CASGPNTEAFF. CDR3 bases: TGTGCCAGCGGACCGAACACTGAAGCTTTCTTT. The entire variable domain, with the rest obtained from reference TRBV7-9 and TRBJ1-1, is as follows: DTGVSQNPRHKITKRGQNVTFRCDPISEHNRLYWYRQTLGQGPEFLTYFQNEAQLEKSRLLSDRFSAERPKGSFSTLEIQRTEQGDSAMYLCASGPNTEAFFGQGTRLTVV.

The gene calls are TRBV5-6 and TRBJ2-5; TRBD1 agrees at 11 bases. The J segment lost 0 bases and the V segment lost 3 bases, leaving 4 bases of the junction unmatched. CDR1 is SGHDT, CDR2 YYEEEE, per germline. The CDR3 sequence is 16 residues long. The CDR3 sequence: CASSSGTGGYQETQYF. DNA of the CDR3: TGTGCCAGCAGCTCAGGGACAGGGGGGTACCAAGAGACCCAGTACTTC.

The chain is built from TRBV2 and TRBJ1-2; 7 bases are a match to TRBD1. The junction had 8 bases not matched to a gene; V was cut back by 2 bases and J by 5 bases. Germline V gives CDR1 SNHLY, CDR2 FYNNEI. This CDR3 is built from 15 residues. The CDR3, as DNA: TGTGCCAGCAGTGAATTCCCGACAGGGATATATGGCTACACCTTC. Encoded protein: CASSEFPTGIYGYTF. Full variable domain (rest looked up from reference TRBV2 and TRBJ1-2): EPEVTQTPSHQVTQMGQEVILRCVPISNHLYFYWYRQILGQKVEFLVSFYNNEISEKSEIFDDQFSVERPDGSNFTLKIRSTKLEDSAMYFCASSEFPTGIYGYTFGSGTRLTVV.

The chain carries TRBV19 and TRBJ1-5, with TRBD1 as a possible D gene (5 bases). CDR3 length: 15 residues. The germline CDR1 and CDR2 sequences are LNHDA and SQIVND (reference sequence). The V gene lost 3 bases and the J gene lost 8 bases, with 17 bases spanning the gap. This chain's CDR3 is CASSIGAGDSEPQHF. Written as DNA, the CDR3 is TGTGCCAGTAGTATTGGCGCGGGGGATAGTGAGCCCCAGCATTTT. The entire variable domain, with the rest obtained from reference TRBV19 and TRBJ1-5, is as follows: DGGITQSPKYLFRKEGQNVTLSCEQNLNHDAMYWYRQDPGQGLRLIYYSQIVNDFQKGDIAEGYSVSREKKESFPLTVTSAQKNPTAFYLCASSIGAGDSEPQHFGDGTRLSIL.

The V call is TRBV6-6, the J call TRBJ2-3; either TRBD1 or TRBD2 may fit D (5 bases each). V was trimmed by 5 bases and J by 3 bases, leaving 15 bases between them. The CDR3 spans 15 residues. From germline, CDR1 is MNHNY and CDR2 SVGAGI (reference sequence). The CDR3, as DNA: TGTGCCAGCAGTATCAGGGACGGTGGGACAGATACGCAGTATTTT. It yields the protein CASSIRDGGTDTQYF.

The genes are TRBV18 and TRBJ2-7; D could derive from TRBD1 or TRBD2 (5 bases each). The V end lost 3 bases, the J end lost 9 bases, and 18 bases lay between the germline ends. Germline V gene data show CDR1 as KGHSH and CDR2 as LQKENI. The CDR3 runs to 14 residues. CDR3 sequence (DNA): TGTGCCAGCTCACCCGGGACGGTGGCCTCCGGGCAGTACTTC. Translation gives CASSPGTVASGQYF.

The CDR3 spells CASSLSTPVWGQGYEQYF. The CDR3 DNA sequence: TGTGCCAGCAGTTTATCAACCCCCGTGTGGGGACAGGGGTACGAGCAGTACTTC. V usage is TRBV27 and J usage is TRBJ2-7; TRBD1 agrees at 10 bases. The CDR3 contains 18 residues. The V segment lost 0 bases and the J segment 4 bases; nucleotides outside the gene matches: 12. Per germline, CDR1 MNHEY and CDR2 SMNVEV (reference sequence).

The chain's CDR3 is CASSPDRGRVEQYF. In nucleotides, the CDR3 is TGTGCCAGCAGTCCCGACAGGGGGAGAGTCGAGCAGTACTTC. The V call is TRBV6-5, the J call TRBJ2-7; 9 bases are shared with TRBD1. From germline, CDR1 is MNHEY and CDR2 SVGAGI. The CDR3 consists of 14 residues. V dropped 5 bases and J dropped 6; count of bases not matched to a gene: 8.

The rearrangement uses TRBV4-1 and TRBJ2-1; D gene uncertain. Trimming took off 4 bases at V and 5 bases at J, with 12 bases between the two ends. The CDR3 spans 14 residues. Germline loops: CDR1 MGHRA, CDR2 YSYEKL. The CDR3 nucleotides are TGCGCCAGCAGCCTCGGACGGGTCAACAATGAGCAGTTCTTC. Translating it yields CASSLGRVNNEQFF.

The chain uses TRBV7-9 and TRBJ1-2, with TRBD1 identical over 8 bases. Looked up from germline, CDR1 is SEHNR and CDR2 is FQNEAQ (reference sequence). This CDR3 has 16 residues. J gave up 8 bases and V 1 base, and 12 bases lay outside the gene matches. Here the CDR3 reads CASSLGGTQGAQGYTF. Here the CDR3 DNA reads TGTGCCAGCAGCTTAGGAGGAACCCAGGGGGCGCAGGGCTACACCTTC.

The DNA for the CDR3 is TGTGCCAGCAGTGGGAAATTGGGTGACAATGAGCAGTTCTTC. This gives the protein CASSGKLGDNEQFF. V is TRBV11-3 and J is TRBJ2-1, with D uncertain. Trimming took off 6 bases at V and 5 bases at J, with 14 bases between the two ends. Germline V lookup: CDR1 SGHNT, CDR2 YENEEA. The CDR3 is 14 residues long.

The rearrangement uses TRBV11-3 and TRBJ2-5, with a possible D match to TRBD1 (6 bases). Deletions cut 4 bases from V and 4 bases from J, with 13 bases between. This CDR3 region has 14 residues. Germline V lookup: CDR1 SGHNT, CDR2 YENEEA. CDR3 sequence (DNA): TGTGCCAGCAGCTCCCGGGACAAGCGAGAGACCCAGTACTTC. This codes for CASSSRDKRETQYF. Combining the CDR3 with reference TRBV11-3 and TRBJ2-5 gives the whole variable domain EAGVVQSPRYKIIEKKQPVAFWCNPISGHNTLYWYLQNLGQGPELLIRYENEEAVDDSQLPKDRFSAERLKGVDSTLKIQPAELGDSAVYLCASSSRDKRETQYFGPGTRLLVL.

This chain joins TRBV19 and TRBJ1-5; D is possibly TRBD1 (5 bases). V shed 0 bases and J shed 1 base, with 7 bases lying between them. There are 15 residues in the CDR3. CDR1 is LNHDA and CDR2 is SQIVND in the germline V gene (reference sequence). For the CDR3, the DNA is TGTGCCAGTAGTATAGAGGGGGACAGCAATCAGCCCCAGCATTTT. Encoded protein: CASSIEGDSNQPQHF.

J is TRBJ2-1 and V is TRBV6-1; possible D gene TRBD2, 6 bases. V lost 7 bases and J 10 bases, leaving 14 bases between the germline ends. The CDR3 sequence is 12 residues long. Germline V lookup: CDR1 MNHNS, CDR2 SASEGT. CDR3 DNA sequence: TGTGCCAGCACAGCGGGCAGCTTAGAGCAGTTCTTC. It specifies CASTAGSLEQFF.

The rearrangement uses TRBV10-3 and TRBJ1-4; tentative D call: TRBD1 (6 bases). Germline CDR1 ENHRY, CDR2 SYGVKD. The V end lost 4 bases, the J end lost 6 bases, and 9 bases lay between the germline ends. The CDR3 sequence is 13 residues long. CDR3 sequence reads: CAISGGLDEKLFF. In DNA, the CDR3 is TGTGCCATCAGTGGGGGGCTTGATGAAAAACTGTTTTTT.

The chain combines TRBV7-8 with TRBJ2-5; 8 nucleotides agree with TRBD2. With V trimmed by 5 bases and J by 4 bases, 6 bases remained unmatched. Looked up from germline, CDR1 is SGHVS and CDR2 is FQNEAQ. This CDR3 comprises 14 residues. The chain's CDR3 is CASSERTSRETQYF. Written as DNA, the CDR3 is TGTGCCAGCAGCGAAAGGACTAGCCGAGAGACCCAGTACTTC.

J is TRBJ2-7 and V is TRBV29-1, with D unresolved. Germline V gene data show CDR1 as SQVTM and CDR2 as ANQGSEA. The V and J ends lost 3 bases and 6 bases respectively, with 15 bases between them. The CDR3 contains 13 residues. CDR3 coding DNA: TGCAGCGTTGAGGGTATGCTTCTGGGCGAGCAGTACTTC. This gives the protein CSVEGMLLGEQYF.

The chain is built from TRBV19 and TRBJ2-5; D might be TRBD2 (5 bases). The germline V and J ends were trimmed by 3 bases and 5 bases, with 19 bases remaining between them. This CDR3 spans 16 amino acids. Germline assignment: CDR1 LNHDA and CDR2 SQIVND (reference sequence). This CDR3 is CASSIGNPNVGETQYF. The DNA for the CDR3 is TGTGCCAGTAGTATCGGGAACCCCAACGTCGGGGAGACCCAGTACTTC.